The 3 T cell receptor beta chains below all came from one sample that was sequenced in a study of OX40 agonist ivuxolimab in advanced cancers. Only in-frame clones appear in the TCRdb table, and some are missing; sequencing was by immunoSEQ multiplex PCR. The table has over 30,000 clones, 82% seen once. Source: CD4+ or CD8+ T cells sorted from blood, taken in a trial of the OX40 agonist ivuxolimab. The receptors were gathered from an adult with an advanced solid tumor such as melanoma, head and neck, liver or kidney cancer.

J is TRBJ2-2 and V is TRBV6-5; TRBD1 aligns across 9 bases. Trimming at V came to 6 bases and at J to 7 bases, leaving 9 bases not matched to a gene. There are 15 residues in the CDR3. Looked up from germline, CDR1 is MNHEY and CDR2 is SVGAGI. CDR3 nucleotides: TGTGCCAGCAGGAACCGGGACAGGGCTCACGGGGAGCTGTTTTTT. It encodes CASRNRDRAHGELFF.

CDR3 coding DNA: TGTGCCTGGAGGAGCCCGGGGGGACAGCTCAACACTGAAGCTTTCTTT. It specifies CAWRSPGGQLNTEAFF. The V gene is TRBV30, the J gene TRBJ1-1, with 7 bases aligning to TRBD1. Trimming cost V 3 bases and J 2 bases; bases outside gene matches: 12. The CDR3 covers 16 residues. From germline, CDR1 is GTSNPN and CDR2 SVGIG (reference sequence).

The chain carries TRBV5-1 and TRBJ1-4; 8 bases fit TRBD1. This CDR3 spans 16 amino acids. Germline loops: CDR1 SGHRS, CDR2 YFSETQ. The junction had 8 bases not matched to a gene; V was cut back by 2 bases and J by 5 bases. The CDR3 sequence: CASSLGGQGANEKLFF. In nucleotides, the CDR3 is TGCGCCAGCAGCTTAGGAGGCCAGGGGGCGAATGAAAAACTGTTTTTT.